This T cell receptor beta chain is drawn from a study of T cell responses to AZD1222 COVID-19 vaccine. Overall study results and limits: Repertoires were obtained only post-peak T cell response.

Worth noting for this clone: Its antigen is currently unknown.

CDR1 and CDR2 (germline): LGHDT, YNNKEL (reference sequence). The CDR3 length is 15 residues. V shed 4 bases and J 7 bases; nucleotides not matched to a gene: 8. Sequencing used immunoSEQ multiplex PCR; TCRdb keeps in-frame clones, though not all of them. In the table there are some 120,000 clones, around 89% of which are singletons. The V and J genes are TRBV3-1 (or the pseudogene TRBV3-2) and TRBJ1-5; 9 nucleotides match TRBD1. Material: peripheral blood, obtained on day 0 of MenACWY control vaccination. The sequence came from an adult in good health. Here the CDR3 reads CASSPSGTGQQPQHF. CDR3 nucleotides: TGTGCCAGCAGCCCTTCCGGGACAGGGCAGCAGCCCCAGCATTTT.